This TCR beta chain was retrieved from a study of CD8 T cells in Susac syndrome. Study-wide context: When blood was drawn, the patients with Susac syndrome were therapy-naive, on corticosteroids, or on intravenous immunoglobulin alone.

The germline V gene has CDR1 ENHRY and CDR2 SYGVKD. CDR3 length equals 13 residues. The trim removed 6 bases at V and 6 bases at J, leaving 5 bases unmatched. Reverse transcription used about 0.5 to 1 ug RNA and random hexamers. TCRdb recomputed calls from the immunoSEQ multiplex PCR reads with MiXCR, one row per CDR3 protein. The sample includes around 80,000 distinct CDR3 sequences, around 94% of them seen just once. The specimen was CD8+ T cells from PBMCs. The sequence was obtained from a human donor with Susac syndrome. The J gene is TRBJ1-2, the V gene TRBV10-3; TRBD1 agrees at 9 bases. The CDR3 spells CAIRPTGGDGYTF. As DNA, the CDR3 is TGTGCCATCAGGCCCACAGGGGGCGATGGCTACACCTTC.